These 17 T cell receptor beta chains were all obtained from the same sample, sequenced in a study of cytomegalovirus exposure and HLA in healthy donors. Using immunoSEQ multiplex PCR, the repertoire was profiled, and TCRdb retains in-frame clones only, with some absent. The table lists 150,000 to 180,000 clones, around nine tenths of them singletons, with around 24% in the top ten. The sequenced material came from PBMCs. These receptor sequences come from a man aged 18 to 29 in good health and CMV-seropositive.

The J gene is TRBJ1-2, the V gene TRBV6-5, with D hard to call. Germline V gene lookup returns CDR1 MNHEY and CDR2 SVGAGI. The ends were cut back, 5 bases at V and 4 bases at J, with 17 bases in the middle. The CDR3 runs 15 residues. The CDR3 coding sequence is TGTGCCAGCAGTCCTCCCTTGGGCGGGATCTATGGCTACACCTTC. Its translation is CASSPPLGGIYGYTF.

The rearrangement uses TRBV4-3 and TRBJ2-7; possibly TRBD2 for D (6 bases). The V end lost 0 bases, the J end lost 2 bases, and 14 bases lay between the germline ends. The CDR3 has 16 residues. From germline, CDR1 is LGHNA and CDR2 YSLEER. The CDR3 sequence: CASSQDPAGSPYEQYF. The CDR3 nucleotides are TGCGCCAGCAGCCAAGATCCCGCGGGATCACCCTACGAGCAGTACTTC.

J is TRBJ2-2 and V is TRBV6-6; 8 nucleotides match TRBD2. The CDR3 runs to 15 residues. The V gene end was trimmed by 5 bases and the J gene end by 3 bases; junction bases not matched to a gene: 5. Germline lookup yields CDR1 MNHNY and CDR2 SVGAGI (reference sequence). The chain's CDR3 is CASSPSGGYTGELFF. CDR3 coding DNA: TGTGCCAGCAGTCCCAGCGGGGGTTACACCGGGGAGCTGTTTTTT.

V and J are TRBV9 and TRBJ2-1, with TRBD1 identical over 8 bases. The CDR3 is 15 residues long. Germline loops: CDR1 SGDLS, CDR2 YYNGEE. The V segment lost 3 bases and the J segment 5 bases; nucleotides outside the gene matches: 7. The CDR3 protein is CASSDGGDRHNEQFF. DNA for the CDR3: TGTGCCAGCAGCGACGGAGGGGACAGGCACAATGAGCAGTTCTTC.

In regard to this clone: Other DNA sequences from this sample encode an identical CDR3 as well. This chain uses TRBV18 with TRBJ2-1; D call uncertain. The germline CDR1 and CDR2 sequences are KGHSH and LQKENI. V was pared by 3 bases and J by 8 bases, with 5 bases between. This CDR3 is 11 amino acids long. In nucleotides, the CDR3 is TGTGCCAGCTCACCCCGCGATGAGCAGTTCTTC. This translates into CASSPRDEQFF.

The V gene is TRBV9, the J gene TRBJ2-3; D is uncertain. Between the trimmed V and J ends, which lost 4 bases and 0 bases, there was a span of 12 bases. CDR1 SGDLS and CDR2 YYNGEE come from the germline V gene. The CDR3 contains 15 residues. This CDR3 is CASSPRATSTDTQYF. In DNA, the CDR3 is TGTGCCAGCAGCCCCCGAGCGACCAGCACAGATACGCAGTATTTT.

The chain carries TRBV6-5 and TRBJ2-3; D call uncertain. The germline V and J ends were trimmed by 1 base and 3 bases, with 11 bases remaining between them. Germline V gives CDR1 MNHEY, CDR2 SVGAGI. The CDR3 covers 15 residues. CDR3 in amino acids: CASSYYAKSTDTQYF. In DNA, the CDR3 is TGTGCCAGCAGTTACTACGCGAAAAGTACAGATACGCAGTATTTT.

The CDR3 loop is CSVVPGQGLYSGANVLTF. DNA for the CDR3: TGCAGCGTTGTCCCGGGACAGGGGCTTTACTCTGGGGCCAACGTCCTGACTTTC. The chain carries TRBV29-1 and TRBJ2-6, with 10 positions matching TRBD1. The V and J ends lost 4 bases and 0 bases, in that order; junction bases with no gene match: 9. Per the germline V gene, CDR1 is SQVTM and CDR2 is ANQGSEA. This CDR3 is built from 18 residues.

Comments on this clone: This sample includes further DNA sequences coding for the same CDR3. The V call is TRBV4-3, the J call TRBJ2-6; perhaps TRBD1 as D (5 bases). This CDR3 is built from 16 residues. V dropped 0 bases and J dropped 0 bases, with 6 bases sitting between them. Per the germline V gene, CDR1 is LGHNA and CDR2 is YSLEER. In nucleotides, the CDR3 is TGCGCCAGCAGCCAAGATAGGGGCTCTGGGGCCAACGTCCTGACTTTC. Its translation is CASSQDRGSGANVLTF.

The chain joins TRBV10-2 to TRBJ2-5; D is unresolved. Germline loops: CDR1 WSHSY, CDR2 SAAADI. The CDR3 totals 13 residues. V lost 3 bases and J lost 5, with 10 bases in between. In DNA, the CDR3 is TGCGCCAGCAGTGACTTAGCACGGGAGACCCAGTACTTC. Amino acids: CASSDLARETQYF.

CDR3 coding DNA: TGTGCCAGCAGTTTGGCGGGAGCGACTGGGGATGAGCAGTTCTTC. As protein: CASSLAGATGDEQFF. V is TRBV6-5 and J is TRBJ2-1; TRBD2 matches at 7 bases. Germline CDR1 MNHEY, CDR2 SVGAGI. V was clipped by 4 bases and J by 8 bases; unmatched bases: 11. This CDR3 is 15 amino acids long.

The CDR3 region is CASSHPPANSYEQYF. The CDR3 DNA reads TGTGCCAGCAGCCACCCCCCAGCGAACTCCTACGAGCAGTACTTC. The chain couples TRBV11-1 to TRBJ2-7; D call uncertain. Germline CDR1 is SGHAT and CDR2 is FQDESV (reference sequence). The CDR3 sequence is 15 residues long. V was shortened by 5 bases and J by 0 bases, with 14 bases between the two germline ends. The full variable domain, its missing parts supplied by reference TRBV11-1 and TRBJ2-7, is EAEVAQSPRYKITEKSQAVAFWCDPISGHATLYWYRQILGQGPELLVQFQDESVVDDSQLPKDRFSAERLKGVDSTLKIQPAELGDSAMYLCASSHPPANSYEQYFGPGTRLTVT.

The chain has TRBV15 and TRBJ2-1, with a possible D match to TRBD1 (6 bases). Per germline, CDR1 LNHNV and CDR2 YYDKDF (reference sequence). This CDR3 region has 14 residues. V was shortened by 7 bases and J by 5 bases, with 15 bases between the two germline ends. This CDR3 reads CATNHRESNNEQFF. For the CDR3, the DNA is TGTGCCACCAACCACAGGGAGTCGAACAATGAGCAGTTCTTC. The variable domain in full, with the rest retrieved from reference TRBV15 and TRBJ2-1, is DAMVIQNPRYQVTQFGKPVTLSCSQTLNHNVMYWYQQKSSQAPKLLFHYYDKDFNNEADTPDNFQSRRPNTSFCFLDIRSPGLGDTAMYLCATNHRESNNEQFFGPGTRLTVL.

This clone was counted only a few times. The rearrangement links TRBV19 to TRBJ1-1; a weak D match, TRBD1 (5 bases). V was shortened by 4 bases and J by 1 base, with 10 bases between the two germline ends. From germline, CDR1 is LNHDA and CDR2 SQIVND (reference sequence). The CDR3 has 14 residues. The CDR3 spells CASSKDTSNTEAFF. The DNA of the CDR3 is TGTGCCAGTAGTAAGGACACGTCGAACACTGAAGCTTTCTTT.

The chain joins TRBV6-5 to TRBJ2-3; 7 nucleotides align to TRBD1. Looked up from germline, CDR1 is MNHEY and CDR2 is SVGAGI. Losses at the gene ends were 0 bases for V and 6 bases for J; bases not matched to a gene: 3. The CDR3 is 14 residues long. CDR3 sequence reads: CASSYSTGVDTQYF. DNA for the CDR3: TGTGCCAGCAGTTACTCCACAGGGGTCGATACGCAGTATTTT.

This rearrangement joins TRBV5-4 to TRBJ2-3; the match to TRBD2 covers 15 bases. Unmatched junction bases numbered 6, after V lost 3 bases and J lost 4 bases. The CDR3 extends over 17 amino acids. Germline values: CDR1 SGHNT, CDR2 YYREEE (reference sequence). The CDR3 nucleotides read TGTGCCAGCAGCTGGACTAGCGGGGGGGGTTCGGCAGATACGCAGTATTTT. Protein product: CASSWTSGGGSADTQYF.

The chain uses TRBV4-1 and TRBJ1-6; 9 bases agree with TRBD1. Per the germline V gene, CDR1 is MGHRA and CDR2 is YSYEKL. V was clipped by 1 base and J by 6 bases; unmatched bases: 1. The CDR3 extends over 15 amino acids. Here the CDR3 DNA reads TGCGCCAGCAGCCAAGGGACAGGGGTTAATTCACCCCTCCACTTT. It codes for CASSQGTGVNSPLHF.